These 28 T cell receptor beta chains share one sample of origin, sequenced in a study of shared clonotypes between healthy human individuals. Sequencing was performed with immunoSEQ multiplex PCR; in TCRdb, only in-frame clones are kept and a portion is missing. The data hold about 2.2 million clones, with roughly 93% observed a single time. It was CD45RO-negative cells, positively selected for CCR7, that made up naive CD8 cells, with terminally differentiated effector memory CD45RA+ cells excluded. Sequencing was done on a sample of naive CD8+ T cells from PBMCs. Receptors originate from a man younger than 30 in good health. Some clones in this sample may be carry-over from other donors' samples.

A remark on this clone: Germline is not matched at one junction end, which may reflect a read error. CDR3 coding DNA: TGCGCCAGCAGTCAACGGCAGGGGGTCGGTTTT. It is translated as CASSQRQGVGF. The chain uses TRBV23-1 and TRBJ2-3, with 7 bases matching TRBD1. TRBV23-1 is filed as an ORF, its function uncertain. The CDR3 is made up of 11 amino acids.

This clone was counted only a few times. Within the sample, other DNA sequences also encode this same CDR3. This chain joins TRBV13 and TRBJ1-2; 8 nucleotides align to TRBD1. J gave up 3 bases and V 4 bases, and 7 bases lay outside the gene matches. The CDR3 has 15 amino acids. Per germline, CDR1 PRHDT and CDR2 FYEKMQ (reference sequence). This chain's CDR3 is CASSSQGARHYGYTF. The CDR3 DNA is TGTGCCAGCAGCTCGCAGGGGGCGCGGCACTATGGCTACACCTTC. Full variable domain (missing parts from reference TRBV13 and TRBJ1-2): AAGVIQSPRHLIKEKRETATLKCYPIPRHDTVYWYQQGPGQDPQFLISFYEKMQSDKGSIPDRFSAQQFSDYHSELNMSSLELGDSALYFCASSSQGARHYGYTFGSGTRLTVV.

This clone was observed a few times. The chain carries TRBV19 and TRBJ1-2, with D maybe TRBD1 (6 bases). The germline gives CDR1 LNHDA, CDR2 SQIVND (reference sequence). The CDR3 extends over 15 amino acids. V was trimmed by 7 bases and J by 5 bases, leaving 20 bases between them. CDR3 DNA sequence: TGTGCCAGTACCGCCACAGGGAAATCCTCTTATGGCTACACCTTC. As protein: CASTATGKSSYGYTF.

The chain joins TRBV19 to TRBJ1-5; TRBD1 agrees at 8 bases. Trimming cost V 3 bases and J 3 bases; bases outside gene matches: 4. The germline V gene has CDR1 LNHDA and CDR2 SQIVND (reference sequence). CDR3 length: 15 residues. CDR3 in DNA: TGTGCCAGTAGTATTGGGGACAGGTCCAATCAGCCCCAGCATTTT. This gives the protein CASSIGDRSNQPQHF. Full variable domain (rest looked up from reference TRBV19 and TRBJ1-5): DGGITQSPKYLFRKEGQNVTLSCEQNLNHDAMYWYRQDPGQGLRLIYYSQIVNDFQKGDIAEGYSVSREKKESFPLTVTSAQKNPTAFYLCASSIGDRSNQPQHFGDGTRLSIL.

The chain is built from TRBV29-1 and TRBJ1-4; no clear D. The germline V gene encodes CDR1 SQVTM and CDR2 ANQGSEA. V shed 4 bases and J shed 7 bases, with 16 bases lying between them. The CDR3 runs 14 residues. The CDR3 coding sequence is TGCAGCGTTGTCCCGGTCGGAGTATCTGAAAAACTGTTTTTT. Protein product: CSVVPVGVSEKLFF.

In this sample, this clone turned up a few times. V and J are TRBV7-9 and TRBJ1-1; D might be TRBD1 (6 bases). This CDR3 spans 13 amino acids. Germline CDR1 and CDR2: SEHNR and FQNEAQ (reference sequence). V was clipped by 1 base and J by 6 bases, with 9 bases between them. The CDR3: CASSLDGQPEAFF. CDR3 sequence (DNA): TGTGCCAGCAGCTTAGACGGACAGCCTGAAGCTTTCTTT.

The rearrangement joins TRBV27 to TRBJ1-2; the match to TRBD1 covers 7 bases. Germline CDR1 reads MNHEY; CDR2 reads SMNVEV (reference sequence). CDR3 size: 15 residues. Losses at the gene ends were 5 bases for V and 4 bases for J; bases not matched to a gene: 10. In DNA, the CDR3 is TGTGCCAGCAGTCCTACCCGGACAGGAGCCTATGGCTACACCTTC. Amino acid sequence: CASSPTRTGAYGYTF.

The chain employs TRBV7-9 and TRBJ2-1, with 12 bases identical to TRBD2. This CDR3 is 14 amino acids long. CDR1 and CDR2 (germline): SEHNR, FQNEAQ (reference sequence). Losses at the gene ends were 8 bases for V and 10 bases for J; bases not matched to a gene: 9. The CDR3 region is CASGSSGRGREQFF. CDR3 bases: TGTGCCAGCGGATCTAGCGGGAGGGGTCGGGAGCAGTTCTTC. Drawing the rest from reference TRBV7-9 and TRBJ2-1, the complete variable domain is DTGVSQNPRHKITKRGQNVTFRCDPISEHNRLYWYRQTLGQGPEFLTYFQNEAQLEKSRLLSDRFSAERPKGSFSTLEIQRTEQGDSAMYLCASGSSGRGREQFFGPGTRLTVL.

As to this clone: The same CDR3 also results from other DNA sequences found in this sample. The CDR3 sequence is CASSVTNTGELFF. The CDR3, as DNA: TGTGCCAGCAGCGTAACGAACACCGGGGAGCTGTTTTTT. The V call is TRBV9, the J call TRBJ2-2; D unclear. CDR3 length equals 13 residues. Germline CDR1 is SGDLS and CDR2 is YYNGEE. V was trimmed by 1 base and J by 0 bases, leaving 1 base between them.

V usage is TRBV7-2 and J usage is TRBJ1-2; D gene ambiguous. Trimming left V 1 base short and J 7 bases short, with 4 bases between. This CDR3 is 11 amino acids long. CDR1 SGHTA and CDR2 FQGNSA come from the germline V gene. The CDR3 sequence: CASSLEVGYTF. The CDR3 DNA is TGTGCCAGCAGCTTAGAGGTTGGCTACACCTTC.

This chain joins TRBV18 and TRBJ2-5, with TRBD1 as a possible D gene (6 bases). The DNA end is a closer match to TRBJ2-7, so the J assignment may be wrong. This CDR3 comprises 14 residues. The germline V gene has CDR1 KGHSH and CDR2 LQKENI. The CDR3 spells CASSPPDRTYEQYF. The CDR3 DNA follows: TGTGCCAGCTCACCTCCCGACAGGACCTACGAGCAGTACTTC.

This chain links TRBV21-1 with TRBJ2-7. TRBV21-1 is annotated as a pseudogene. The CDR3 runs 12 residues. This CDR3 reads CASRPLIHEQYF. In nucleotides, the CDR3 is TGTGCCAGCAGACCCCTTATTCACGAGCAGTACTTC.

The chain has TRBV30 and TRBJ2-1; D is perhaps TRBD1 (6 bases). Germline assignment: CDR1 GTSNPN and CDR2 SVGIG (reference sequence). The V end lost 5 bases, the J end lost 0 bases, and 11 bases lay between the germline ends. This CDR3 is 14 amino acids long. The CDR3 here is CAWAVGASYNEQFF. The CDR3 bases are TGTGCCTGGGCCGTGGGGGCCTCCTACAATGAGCAGTTCTTC.

The chain links TRBV4-2 to TRBJ2-7, with 7 bases that match TRBD1. Germline values: CDR1 LGHNA, CDR2 YNFKEQ. Trimming at V came to 0 bases and at J to 2 bases, leaving 4 bases not matched to a gene. The CDR3 sequence is 15 residues long. In nucleotides, the CDR3 is TGTGCCAGCAGCCAAGATCGGCAGGGGGCCTACGAGCAGTACTTC. Residues: CASSQDRQGAYEQYF.

CDR3 in DNA: TGTGCCAGCAGCCCTGGGACGAACACTGAAGCTTTCTTT. Protein: CASSPGTNTEAFF. This chain connects TRBV9 to TRBJ1-1, with a weak D call TRBD1 (5 bases). CDR1 and CDR2 (germline): SGDLS, YYNGEE. The V and J ends lost 4 bases and 1 base respectively, with 8 bases between them. The CDR3 loop spans 13 amino acids.

This chain uses TRBV19 with TRBJ2-2, with 11 positions matching TRBD2. Germline values: CDR1 LNHDA, CDR2 SQIVND (reference sequence). J gave up 3 bases and V 3 bases, and 12 bases lay outside the gene matches. This CDR3 is built from 19 residues. CDR3 in amino acids: CASSIDGTSGSLYTGELFF. CDR3 DNA sequence: TGTGCCAGTAGTATTGATGGCACTAGCGGGAGTTTATACACCGGGGAGCTGTTTTTT.

The chain carries TRBV7-9 and TRBJ1-5; D gene unclear. Trimming took off 5 bases at V and 6 bases at J, with 20 bases between the two ends. There are 16 residues in the CDR3. CDR1 and CDR2 (germline): SEHNR, FQNEAQ (reference sequence). The CDR3 DNA is TGTGCCAGCAGCCAGACGATCGGGTCAGAAATTCAGCCCCAGCATTTT. Translating it yields CASSQTIGSEIQPQHF.

This chain uses TRBV19 with TRBJ2-3; TRBD2 matches at 13 bases. Losses at the gene ends were 6 bases for V and 2 bases for J; bases not matched to a gene: 5. The germline gives CDR1 LNHDA, CDR2 SQIVND (reference sequence). The CDR3 contains 16 residues. The CDR3 region is CASRRLAGGITDTQYF. The CDR3 DNA sequence: TGTGCCAGTAGACGACTAGCGGGAGGTATCACAGATACGCAGTATTTT.

The rearrangement joins TRBV10-3 to TRBJ1-1, with D perhaps matching TRBD1 (5 bases). The CDR3 extends over 14 amino acids. Germline V CDR1 and CDR2: ENHRY, SYGVKD. Trimming shortened V by 10 bases and J by 0 bases, and 15 bases separated the two germline ends. Here the CDR3 reads CATLGTVMNTEAFF. The CDR3 DNA sequence: TGTGCCACCCTAGGGACGGTCATGAACACTGAAGCTTTCTTT.

The genes are TRBV13 and TRBJ2-1, with TRBD2 identical over 8 bases. In germline, CDR1 is PRHDT, CDR2 FYEKMQ (reference sequence). The length of the CDR3 is 16 residues. Unmatched junction bases numbered 6, after V lost 5 bases and J lost 0 bases. The DNA of the CDR3 is TGTGCCAGCAGCCCGAAAAGCGGGAGCTCCTACAATGAGCAGTTCTTC. It codes for CASSPKSGSSYNEQFF.

This rearrangement joins TRBV7-9 to TRBJ1-1; D is ambiguous. CDR3 length equals 16 residues. The germline V gene has CDR1 SEHNR and CDR2 FQNEAQ (reference sequence). The V end was cut by 3 bases, the J end by 0 bases, with 14 bases between. The CDR3 sequence: CASSFPWERMNTEAFF. CDR3 nucleotides: TGTGCCAGCAGCTTTCCGTGGGAAAGAATGAACACTGAAGCTTTCTTT.

This chain uses TRBV19 with TRBJ1-2; D uncertain. The CDR3 contains 14 residues. Between the trimmed V and J ends, which lost 4 bases and 2 bases, there was a span of 11 bases. Germline lookup yields CDR1 LNHDA and CDR2 SQIVND (reference sequence). The chain's CDR3 is CASSTPGINYGYTF. The CDR3 coding sequence is TGTGCCAGTAGTACCCCGGGGATAAACTATGGCTACACCTTC.

The genes are TRBV6-6 and TRBJ2-1; 11 nucleotides match TRBD2. CDR1 is MNHNY and CDR2 is SVGAGI in the germline V gene (reference sequence). The CDR3 is made up of 15 amino acids. The J segment lost 8 bases and the V segment lost 6 bases, leaving 9 bases of the junction unmatched. The CDR3 DNA reads as TGTGCCAGCAGCCCCCTAGCGGGAGGCCACGATGAGCAGTTCTTC. Residues: CASSPLAGGHDEQFF.

Of note for this clone: The sample carries other DNA sequences with the same CDR3. The rearrangement links TRBV18 to TRBJ2-5, with TRBD1 identical over 9 bases. Germline CDR1 and CDR2: KGHSH and LQKENI. J lost 2 bases, V lost 1 base, and 2 bases had no gene match. CDR3 length: 15 residues. This chain's CDR3 is CASSPRDRGQETQYF. The CDR3 bases are TGTGCCAGCTCACCACGAGACAGGGGGCAAGAGACCCAGTACTTC.

The rearrangement links TRBV9 to TRBJ2-7; perhaps TRBD2 as D (7 bases). With 0 bases removed from V and 1 base from J, the gap between germline ends came to 11 bases. Per the germline V gene, CDR1 is SGDLS and CDR2 is YYNGEE. This CDR3 contains 15 residues. This chain's CDR3 is CASSVGKGGSYEQYF. CDR3 in DNA: TGTGCCAGCAGCGTAGGTAAGGGGGGGTCCTACGAGCAGTACTTC.

V is TRBV7-8 and J is TRBJ2-2; D may be TRBD1 (7 bases). CDR1 and CDR2 from the germline V gene are SGHVS and FQNEAQ. The CDR3 has 17 residues. V was cut by 6 bases and J by 0 bases, with 17 bases left in between. Here the CDR3 reads CASRHGAGTANTGELFF. The CDR3 region has the DNA TGTGCCAGCAGACACGGGGCGGGGACAGCGAACACCGGGGAGCTGTTTTTT.

A single count supports this clone. This chain links TRBV10-3 with TRBJ2-2; D gene unclear. V dropped 0 bases and J dropped 4 bases, with 12 bases sitting between them. The CDR3 spans 16 residues. Germline V gene data show CDR1 as ENHRY and CDR2 as SYGVKD. CDR3 sequence: CAISESSPPTTGELFF. Written as DNA, the CDR3 is TGTGCCATCAGTGAGTCGAGTCCGCCGACCACCGGGGAGCTGTTTTTT.

The chain joins TRBV12-5 to TRBJ2-2; D ambiguous. Germline V gene lookup returns CDR1 LGHNT and CDR2 FRNRAP. The CDR3 contains 15 residues. Trimming pared 4 bases from V and 5 bases from J, leaving 14 bases between. The chain's CDR3 is CASGSYQTPTGELFF. The CDR3 region has the DNA TGTGCTAGTGGTTCATATCAGACTCCGACCGGGGAGCTGTTTTTT.